A selection of T cell receptor beta chains follows, all from one sample in a study of cytomegalovirus exposure and HLA in healthy donors. The assay was immunoSEQ multiplex PCR, and TCRdb's table has in-frame clones only and misses some. The sample lists over 110,000 clones; roughly 86% were seen once. Sequencing used PBMCs. The receptors were sampled from a man aged 18-30 years in good health and CMV-seropositive. CDR3s include the opening cysteine and the closing phenylalanine or tryptophan. A D gene is named only where the DNA matches it firmly. Clone size is not always given. Where it is, it says once, few, many or a class for expanded clones.

>NA|NA|TRBJ2-1|TRBV7-9
CASSLAMGVNEQFF
TGTGCCAGCAGCTTAGCGATGGGAGTCAATGAGCAGTTCTTC
>TRBD2|NA|TRBJ2-1|TRBV27
CASSTSGSDNEQFF
TGTGCCAGCAGTACCAGCGGGAGCGACAATGAGCAGTTCTTC
>NA|NA|TRBJ2-1|TRBV6-6
CASSPPRIPYNEQFF
TGTGCCAGCAGCCCCCCTAGGATTCCTTACAATGAGCAGTTCTTC
>NA|NA|TRBJ1-1|TRBV23-1
CASSRQPGHTNTEAFF
TGCGCCAGCAGCCGTCAACCGGGACACACGAACACTGAAGCTTTCTTT
>TRBD2|NA|TRBJ2-3|TRBV5-6
CASSLTAGSSTDTQYF
TGTGCCAGCAGCTTGACAGCGGGATCTAGCACAGATACGCAGTATTTT
>NA|NA|TRBJ1-1|TRBV5-4
CASSFTAGTEAFF
TGTGCCAGCAGCTTTACAGCCGGCACTGAAGCTTTCTTT
>TRBD1|NA|TRBJ2-5|TRBV5-1
CASSLPGTGGGGETQYF
TGCGCCAGCAGCTTACCCGGGACAGGGGGCGGTGGGGAGACCCAGTACTTC
>TRBD2|NA|TRBJ2-7|TRBV9
CASRSLAGSDEQYF
TGTGCCAGCAGGTCACTAGCGGGATCGGACGAGCAGTACTTC
>NA|NA|TRBJ2-2|TRBV9
CASSVGMAGRTGELFF
TGTGCCAGCAGCGTAGGTATGGCAGGGCGGACCGGGGAGCTGTTTTTT
>TRBD2|NA|TRBJ2-7|TRBV5-4
CASSSGTSGRKDEQYF
TGTGCCAGCAGCTCCGGGACTAGCGGGAGGAAGGACGAGCAGTACTTC
>TRBD1|NA|TRBJ2-7|TRBV27
CASRETGEYEQYF
TGTGCCAGCAGGGAAACAGGGGAGTACGAGCAGTACTTC
>NA|NA|TRBJ2-6|TRBV5-6
CASSAGQPGANVLTF
TGTGCCAGCAGCGCGGGACAGCCTGGGGCCAACGTCCTGACTTTC
>TRBD1|NA|TRBJ1-2|TRBV6-1
CASSANFGTGDYGYTF
TGTGCCAGCAGTGCCAATTTTGGGACAGGCGACTATGGCTACACCTTC
>TRBD2|NA|TRBJ2-1|TRBV5-8
CASSLRLAGISYNEQFF
TGTGCCAGCAGCTTGAGACTAGCGGGTATTTCCTACAATGAGCAGTTCTTC
>NA|NA|TRBJ1-4|TRBV2
CASVTFPANEKLFF
TGTGCCAGCGTAACATTTCCAGCTAATGAAAAACTGTTTTTT
>TRBD1|NA|TRBJ1-5|TRBV6-1
CASTGQGVINQPQHF
TGTGCCAGCACCGGACAGGGGGTAATTAATCAGCCCCAGCATTTT
>NA|NA|TRBJ2-1|TRBV15
CATSRAAGGNEQFF
TGTGCCACCAGCAGAGCGGCAGGGGGGAATGAGCAGTTCTTC
>TRBD1|NA|TRBJ1-6|TRBV6-1
CASIGYRGDSPLHF
TGTGCCAGCATCGGCTACAGGGGGGATTCACCCCTCCACTTT
>NA|NA|TRBJ2-7|TRBV10-3
CAISDRGGSWDEQYF
TGTGCCATCAGTGACCGCGGCGGATCTTGGGACGAGCAGTACTTC
>NA|NA|TRBJ1-5|TRBV5-5
CASSLAGGGNQPQHF
TGTGCCAGCAGCTTGGCCGGCGGGGGCAATCAGCCCCAGCATTTT
>NA|NA|TRBJ2-7|TRBV30
CAWSPRAGLSTEQYF
TGTGCCTGGAGTCCGAGGGCCGGGTTATCGACTGAGCAGTACTTC
>TRBD2|many|TRBJ2-2|TRBV6-4
CASKEGGEDTGELFF
TGTGCCAGCAAAGAGGGAGGGGAGGACACCGGGGAGCTGTTTTTT
>NA|NA|TRBJ1-2|TRBV27
CASRPRQSANYGYTF
TGTGCCAGCAGACCCAGACAGAGCGCTAACTATGGCTACACCTTC
>NA|NA|TRBJ2-1|TRBV6-7
CASSPPWGVFNEQFF
TGTGCCAGCAGTCCCCCGTGGGGGGTTTTCAATGAGCAGTTCTTC
>NA|NA|TRBJ1-6|TRBV15
CATSREGGVGSPLHF
TGTGCCACCAGCAGAGAAGGGGGAGTAGGTTCACCCCTCCACTTT
>NA|NA|TRBJ2-1|TRBV12-5
CASGPHRGAGNNEQFF
TGTGCTAGTGGTCCACATCGGGGGGCTGGGAACAATGAGCAGTTCTTC
>NA|NA|TRBJ1-1|TRBV27
CASSYAGENTEAFF
TGTGCCAGCAGTTATGCAGGGGAGAACACTGAAGCTTTCTTT
>NA|NA|TRBJ1-6|TRBV2
CASSEQGVNNSPLHF
TGTGCCAGCAGTGAGCAGGGTGTGAATAATTCACCCCTCCACTTT
>NA|NA|TRBJ2-7|TRBV9
CASSVGRQDSYEQYF
TGTGCCAGCAGCGTAGGCCGACAGGACTCCTACGAGCAGTACTTC
>NA|few|TRBJ1-4|TRBV5-4
CASSPGGRREEKLFF
TGTGCCAGCAGCCCGGGGGGGCGCAGAGAAGAAAAACTGTTTTTT
>NA|few|TRBJ2-1|TRBV30
CALQTEYNEQFF
TGTGCCTTACAGACGGAATACAATGAGCAGTTCTTC
>NA|NA|TRBJ2-5|TRBV5-1
CASSLTSNQETQYF
TGCGCCAGCAGCTTGACATCGAACCAAGAGACCCAGTACTTC
>TRBD1|NA|TRBJ1-4|TRBV18
CASSTGQGRVEKLFF
TGTGCCAGCTCAACGGGACAGGGGAGGGTTGAAAAACTGTTTTTT
>NA|NA|TRBJ2-7|TRBV25-1
CASSPQPYEQYF
TGTGCCAGCAGCCCACAGCCCTACGAGCAGTACTTC
>NA|few|TRBJ1-4|TRBV5-6
CASSFFSGSANEKLFF
TGTGCCAGCAGTTTCTTTTCGGGGTCGGCTAATGAAAAACTGTTTTTT
>NA|NA|TRBJ2-7|TRBV29-1
CSVAPDTKSYEQYF
TGCAGCGTTGCCCCGGACACGAAATCCTACGAGCAGTACTTC
>TRBD2|NA|TRBJ2-5|TRBV5-6
CASSGGLAGGSRETQYF
TGTGCCAGCAGCGGTGGACTAGCGGGGGGTTCAAGGGAGACCCAGTACTTC